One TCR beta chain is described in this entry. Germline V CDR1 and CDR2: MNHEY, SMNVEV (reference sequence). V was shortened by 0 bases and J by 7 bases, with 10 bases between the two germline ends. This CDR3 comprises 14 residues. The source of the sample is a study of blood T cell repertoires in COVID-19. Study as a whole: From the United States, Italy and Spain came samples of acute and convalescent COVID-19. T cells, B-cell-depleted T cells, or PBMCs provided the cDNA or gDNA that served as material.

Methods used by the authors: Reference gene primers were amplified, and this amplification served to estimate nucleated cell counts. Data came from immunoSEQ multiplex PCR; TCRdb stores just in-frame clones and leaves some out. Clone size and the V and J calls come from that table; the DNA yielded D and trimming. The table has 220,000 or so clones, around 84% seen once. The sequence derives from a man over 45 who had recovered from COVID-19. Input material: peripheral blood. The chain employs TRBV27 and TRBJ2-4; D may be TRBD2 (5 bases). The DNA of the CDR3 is TGTGCCAGCAGTTTATCAACGGGATCGAACATTCAGTACTTC. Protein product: CASSLSTGSNIQYF.